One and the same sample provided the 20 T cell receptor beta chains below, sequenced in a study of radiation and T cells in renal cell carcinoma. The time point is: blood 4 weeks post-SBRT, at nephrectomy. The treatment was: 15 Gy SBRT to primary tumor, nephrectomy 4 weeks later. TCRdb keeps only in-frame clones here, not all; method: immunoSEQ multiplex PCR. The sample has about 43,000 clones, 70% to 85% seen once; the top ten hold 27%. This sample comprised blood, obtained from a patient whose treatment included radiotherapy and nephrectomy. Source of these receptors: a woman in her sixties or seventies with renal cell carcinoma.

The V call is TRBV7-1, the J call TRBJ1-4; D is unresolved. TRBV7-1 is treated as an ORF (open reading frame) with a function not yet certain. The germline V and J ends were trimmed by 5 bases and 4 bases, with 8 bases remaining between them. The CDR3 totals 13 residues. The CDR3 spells CASSLELNEKLFF. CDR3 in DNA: TGTGCCAGCAGCCTAGAGCTTAATGAAAAACTGTTTTTT.

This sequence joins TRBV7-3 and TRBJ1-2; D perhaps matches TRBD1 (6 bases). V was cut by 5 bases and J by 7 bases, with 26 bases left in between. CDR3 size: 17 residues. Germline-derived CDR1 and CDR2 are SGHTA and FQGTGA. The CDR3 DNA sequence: TGTGCCAGCAGCCTCCTTCTCCGACAGGTAAGGGTGGGTGGCTACACCTTC. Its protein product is CASSLLLRQVRVGGYTF.

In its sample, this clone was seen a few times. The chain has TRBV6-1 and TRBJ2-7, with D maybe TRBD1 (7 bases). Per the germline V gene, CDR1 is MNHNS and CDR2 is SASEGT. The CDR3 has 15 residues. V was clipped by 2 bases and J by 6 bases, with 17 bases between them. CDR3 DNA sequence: TGTGCCAGCAGTGAACGACAGGGAGGATCGGCCGAGCAGTACTTC. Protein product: CASSERQGGSAEQYF.

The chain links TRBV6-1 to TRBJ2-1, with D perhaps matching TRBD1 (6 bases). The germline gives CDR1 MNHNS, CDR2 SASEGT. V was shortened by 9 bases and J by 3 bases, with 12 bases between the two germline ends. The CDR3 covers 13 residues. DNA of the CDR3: TGTGCCAGTTCCGGGACACTCTACAATGAGCAGTTCTTC. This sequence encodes CASSGTLYNEQFF.

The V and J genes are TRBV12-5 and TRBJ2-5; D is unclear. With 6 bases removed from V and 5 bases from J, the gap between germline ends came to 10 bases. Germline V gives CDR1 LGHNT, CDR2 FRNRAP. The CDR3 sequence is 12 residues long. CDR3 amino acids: CASGPAPETQYF. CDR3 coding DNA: TGTGCTAGTGGCCCTGCACCGGAGACCCAGTACTTC.

The CDR3 sequence is CASSPGTVTDTQYF. The CDR3 bases are TGTGCCAGCAGCCCGGGGACCGTCACAGATACGCAGTATTTT. The V and J genes are TRBV7-9 and TRBJ2-3; D possibly matches TRBD1 or TRBD2 (5 bases each). Trimming took 5 bases from V and 2 from J, leaving 11 bases between them. CDR3 size: 14 residues. Germline-derived CDR1 and CDR2 are SEHNR and FQNEAQ (reference sequence).

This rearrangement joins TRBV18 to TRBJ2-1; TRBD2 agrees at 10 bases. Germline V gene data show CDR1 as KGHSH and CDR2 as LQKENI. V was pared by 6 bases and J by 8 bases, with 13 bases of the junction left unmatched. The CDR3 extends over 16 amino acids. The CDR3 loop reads CASSPDGTSVRDEQFF. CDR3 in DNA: TGTGCCAGCTCCCCTGACGGGACTAGCGTTAGAGATGAGCAGTTCTTC.

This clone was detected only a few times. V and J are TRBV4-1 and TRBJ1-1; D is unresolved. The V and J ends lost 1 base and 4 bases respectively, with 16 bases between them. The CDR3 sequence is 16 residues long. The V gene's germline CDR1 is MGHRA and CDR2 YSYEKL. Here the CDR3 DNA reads TGCGCCAGCAGCCAAGTCCCATTCCGGGGTCCCACTGAAGCTTTCTTT. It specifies CASSQVPFRGPTEAFF.

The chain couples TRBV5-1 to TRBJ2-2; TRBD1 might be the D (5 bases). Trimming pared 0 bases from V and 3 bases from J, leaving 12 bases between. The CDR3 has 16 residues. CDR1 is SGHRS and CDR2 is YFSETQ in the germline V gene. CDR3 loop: CASSLEWVGDTGELFF. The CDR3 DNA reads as TGCGCCAGCAGCTTGGAGTGGGTAGGGGACACCGGGGAGCTGTTTTTT.

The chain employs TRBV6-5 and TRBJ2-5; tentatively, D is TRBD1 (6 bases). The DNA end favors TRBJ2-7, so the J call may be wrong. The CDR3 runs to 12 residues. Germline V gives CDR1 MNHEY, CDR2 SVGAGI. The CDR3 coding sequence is TGTGCCAGCAGGAACAGGGCCTACGAGCAGTACTTC. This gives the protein CASRNRAYEQYF.

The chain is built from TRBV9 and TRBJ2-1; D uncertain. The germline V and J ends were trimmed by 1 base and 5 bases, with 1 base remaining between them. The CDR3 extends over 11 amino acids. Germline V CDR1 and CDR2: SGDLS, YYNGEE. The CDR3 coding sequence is TGTGCCAGCAGCGTAAACAATGAGCAGTTCTTC. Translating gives CASSVNNEQFF.

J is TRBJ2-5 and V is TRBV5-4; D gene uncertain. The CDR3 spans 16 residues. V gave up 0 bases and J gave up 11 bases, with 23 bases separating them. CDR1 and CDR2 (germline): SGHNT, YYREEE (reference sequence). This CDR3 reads CASSLAQTSGGPPQYF. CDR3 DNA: TGTGCCAGCAGCTTGGCCCAGACATCGGGCGGCCCGCCGCAGTACTTC.

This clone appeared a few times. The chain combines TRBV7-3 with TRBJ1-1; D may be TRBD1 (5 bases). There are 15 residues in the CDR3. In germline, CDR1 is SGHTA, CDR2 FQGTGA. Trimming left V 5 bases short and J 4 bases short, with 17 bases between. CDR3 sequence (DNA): TGTGCCAGCAGCGTGTCAAGGGGAAGCGGCACTGAAGCTTTCTTT. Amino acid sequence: CASSVSRGSGTEAFF. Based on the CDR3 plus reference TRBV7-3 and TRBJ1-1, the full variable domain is GAGVSQTPSNKVTEKGKYVELRCDPISGHTALYWYRQSLGQGPEFLIYFQGTGAADDSGLPNDRFFAVRPEGSVSTLKIQRTERGDSAVYLCASSVSRGSGTEAFFGQGTRLTVV.

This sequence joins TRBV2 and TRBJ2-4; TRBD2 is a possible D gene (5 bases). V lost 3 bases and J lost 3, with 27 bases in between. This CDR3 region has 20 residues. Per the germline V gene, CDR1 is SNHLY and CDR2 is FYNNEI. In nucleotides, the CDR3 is TGTGCCAGCAGTGACCTAACGGAAACGGACCGGCCACGGGGCAAAAACATTCAGTACTTC. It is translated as CASSDLTETDRPRGKNIQYF.

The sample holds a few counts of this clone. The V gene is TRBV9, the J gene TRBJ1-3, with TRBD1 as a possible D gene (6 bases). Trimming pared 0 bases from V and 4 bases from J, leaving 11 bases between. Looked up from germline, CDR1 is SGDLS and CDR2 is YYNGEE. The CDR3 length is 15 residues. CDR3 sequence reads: CASSVEGGMGNTIYF. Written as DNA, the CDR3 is TGTGCCAGCAGCGTAGAAGGGGGAATGGGAAACACCATATATTTT.

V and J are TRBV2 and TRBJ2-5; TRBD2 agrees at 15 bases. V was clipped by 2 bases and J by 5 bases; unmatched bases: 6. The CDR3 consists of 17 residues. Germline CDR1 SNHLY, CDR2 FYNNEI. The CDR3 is CASSESGLAGGHETQYF. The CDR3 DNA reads TGTGCCAGCAGTGAAAGCGGACTAGCGGGAGGGCATGAGACCCAGTACTTC. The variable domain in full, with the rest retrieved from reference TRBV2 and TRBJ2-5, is EPEVTQTPSHQVTQMGQEVILRCVPISNHLYFYWYRQILGQKVEFLVSFYNNEISEKSEIFDDQFSVERPDGSNFTLKIRSTKLEDSAMYFCASSESGLAGGHETQYFGPGTRLLVL.

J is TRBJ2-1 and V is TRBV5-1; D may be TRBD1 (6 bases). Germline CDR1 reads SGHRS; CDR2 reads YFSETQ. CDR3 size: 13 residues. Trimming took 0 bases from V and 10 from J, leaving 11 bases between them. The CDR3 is CASSLVGTREQFF. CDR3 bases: TGCGCCAGCAGCTTGGTAGGGACACGGGAGCAGTTCTTC.

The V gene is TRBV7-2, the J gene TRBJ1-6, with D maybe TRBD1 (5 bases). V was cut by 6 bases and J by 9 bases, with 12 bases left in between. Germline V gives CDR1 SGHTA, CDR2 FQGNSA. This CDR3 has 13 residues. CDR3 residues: CASRPGFPSPLHF. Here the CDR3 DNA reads TGTGCCAGCAGGCCAGGGTTTCCTTCACCCCTCCACTTT.

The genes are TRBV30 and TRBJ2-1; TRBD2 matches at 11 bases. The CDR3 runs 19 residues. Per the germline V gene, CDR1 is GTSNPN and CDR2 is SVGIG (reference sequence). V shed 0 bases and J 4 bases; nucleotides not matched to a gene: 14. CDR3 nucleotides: TGTGCCTGGAGTGTACTTTTTATTTCGACTAGCGGGACGTACAATGAGCAGTTCTTC. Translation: CAWSVLFISTSGTYNEQFF.

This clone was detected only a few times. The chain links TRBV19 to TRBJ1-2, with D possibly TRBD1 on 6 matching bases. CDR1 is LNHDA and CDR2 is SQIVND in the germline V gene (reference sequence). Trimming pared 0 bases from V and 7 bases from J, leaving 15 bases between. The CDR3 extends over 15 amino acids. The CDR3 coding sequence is TGTGCCAGTAGTATAGAAGACAGGTCCCTCAGTGGCTACACCTTC. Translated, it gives CASSIEDRSLSGYTF.